This entry features one TCR beta chain sequence. The CDR3 covers 15 residues. Germline V gene sequence: CDR1 PRHDT, CDR2 FYEKMQ (reference sequence). V lost 0 bases and J 9 bases, leaving 17 bases between the germline ends. Generated by immunoSEQ multiplex PCR, the TCRdb table keeps only in-frame clones and is missing some. The data hold roughly 43,000 clones, with 70% to 90% observed a single time. This record comes from a study of blood T cell repertoires in COVID-19. As for the study in general: Some COVID-19 samples were acute and others convalescent; all came from the United States, Italy and Spain.

Source material: peripheral blood. The clonotype was recovered from a human donor in a cohort sampled during active COVID-19. The donor label of this sample is uncertain. V and J are TRBV13 and TRBJ2-5; D possibly corresponds to TRBD2 (5 bases). CDR3 nucleotides: TGTGCCAGCAGCTTAGGCCTAGTAGAGGGCCCACCCCAGTACTTC. Translation gives CASSLGLVEGPPQYF.